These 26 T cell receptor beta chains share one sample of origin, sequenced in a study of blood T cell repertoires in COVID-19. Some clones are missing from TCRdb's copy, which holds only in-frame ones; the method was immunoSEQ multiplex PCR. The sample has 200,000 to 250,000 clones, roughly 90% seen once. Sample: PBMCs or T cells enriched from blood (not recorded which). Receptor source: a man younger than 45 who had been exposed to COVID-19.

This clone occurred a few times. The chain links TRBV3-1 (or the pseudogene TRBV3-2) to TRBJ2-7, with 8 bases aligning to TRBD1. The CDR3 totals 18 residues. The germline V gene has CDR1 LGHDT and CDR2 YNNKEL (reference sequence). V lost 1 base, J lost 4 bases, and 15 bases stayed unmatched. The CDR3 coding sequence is TGTGCCAGCAGCCAAGGAGGACAGGGTTCGAGGCGGACTTACGAGCAGTACTTC. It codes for CASSQGGQGSRRTYEQYF.

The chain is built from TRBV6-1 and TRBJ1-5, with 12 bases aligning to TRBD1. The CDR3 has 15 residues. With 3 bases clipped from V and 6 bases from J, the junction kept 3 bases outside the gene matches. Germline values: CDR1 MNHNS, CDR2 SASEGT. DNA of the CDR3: TGTGCCAGCAGTGAGGGACAGGGGGCTGGTCAGCCCCAGCATTTT. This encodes CASSEGQGAGQPQHF.

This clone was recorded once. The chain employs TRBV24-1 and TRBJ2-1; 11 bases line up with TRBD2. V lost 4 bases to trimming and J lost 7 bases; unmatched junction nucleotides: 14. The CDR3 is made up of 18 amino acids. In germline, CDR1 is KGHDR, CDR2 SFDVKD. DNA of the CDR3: TGTGCCACCAGTGACGGTACGAAGGGACTAGCGGCGGCAAATGAGCAGTTCTTC. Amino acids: CATSDGTKGLAAANEQFF.

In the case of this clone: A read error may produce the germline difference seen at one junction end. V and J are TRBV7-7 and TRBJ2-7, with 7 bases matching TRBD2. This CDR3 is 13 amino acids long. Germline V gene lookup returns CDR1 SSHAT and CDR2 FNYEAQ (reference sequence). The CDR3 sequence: CASRAAGELEQYF. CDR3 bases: TGTGCAAGCAGGGCGGCGGGGGAGTTGGAGCAGTACTTC.

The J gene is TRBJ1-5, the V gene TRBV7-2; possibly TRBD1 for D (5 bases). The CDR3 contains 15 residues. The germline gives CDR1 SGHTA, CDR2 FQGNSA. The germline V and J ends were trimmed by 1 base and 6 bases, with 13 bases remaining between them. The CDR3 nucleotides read TGTGCCAGCAGCTTAGATGGGGGGGAGGCTCAGCCCCAGCATTTT. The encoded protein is CASSLDGGEAQPQHF. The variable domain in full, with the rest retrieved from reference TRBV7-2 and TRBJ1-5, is GAGVSQSPSNKVTEKGKDVELRCDPISGHTALYWYRQSLGQGLEFLIYFQGNSAPDKSGLPSDRFSAERTGGSVSTLTIQRTQQEDSAVYLCASSLDGGEAQPQHFGDGTRLSIL.

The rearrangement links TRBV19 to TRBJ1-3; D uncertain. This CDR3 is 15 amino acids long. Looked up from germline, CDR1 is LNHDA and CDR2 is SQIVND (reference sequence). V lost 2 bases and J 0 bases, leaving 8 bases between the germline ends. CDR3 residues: CASSISVYSGNTIYF. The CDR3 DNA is TGTGCCAGTAGTATATCGGTCTACTCTGGAAACACCATATATTTT.

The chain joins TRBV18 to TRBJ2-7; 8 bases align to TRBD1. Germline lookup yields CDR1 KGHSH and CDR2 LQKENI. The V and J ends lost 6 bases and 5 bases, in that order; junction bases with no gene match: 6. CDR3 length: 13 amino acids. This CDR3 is CASSKDRADEQYF. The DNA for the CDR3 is TGTGCCAGCTCTAAGGACAGGGCTGACGAGCAGTACTTC.

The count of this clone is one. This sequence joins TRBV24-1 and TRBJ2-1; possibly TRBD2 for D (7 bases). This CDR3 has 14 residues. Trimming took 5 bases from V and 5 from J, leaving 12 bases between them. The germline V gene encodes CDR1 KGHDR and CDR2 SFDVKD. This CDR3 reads CATSGGGPNNEQFF. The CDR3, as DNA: TGTGCCACCAGTGGGGGGGGGCCGAACAATGAGCAGTTCTTC.

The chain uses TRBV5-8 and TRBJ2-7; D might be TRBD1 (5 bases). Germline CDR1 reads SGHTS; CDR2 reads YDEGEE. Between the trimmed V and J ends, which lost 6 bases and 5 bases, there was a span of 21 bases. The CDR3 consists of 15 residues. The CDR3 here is CASTSRGQGKNEQYF. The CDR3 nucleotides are TGTGCCAGCACCTCCCGTGGGCAGGGCAAGAACGAGCAGTACTTC.

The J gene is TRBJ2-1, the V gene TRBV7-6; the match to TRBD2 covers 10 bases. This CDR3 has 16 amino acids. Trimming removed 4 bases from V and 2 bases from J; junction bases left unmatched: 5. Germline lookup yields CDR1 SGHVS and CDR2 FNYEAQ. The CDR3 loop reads CASSSESGGAYNEQFF. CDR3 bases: TGTGCCAGCAGCTCCGAGAGCGGGGGGGCCTACAATGAGCAGTTCTTC. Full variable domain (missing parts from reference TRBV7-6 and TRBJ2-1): GAGVSQSPRYKVTKRGQDVALRCDPISGHVSLYWYRQALGQGPEFLTYFNYEAQQDKSGLPNDRFSAERPEGSISTLTIQRTEQRDSAMYRCASSSESGGAYNEQFFGPGTRLTVL.

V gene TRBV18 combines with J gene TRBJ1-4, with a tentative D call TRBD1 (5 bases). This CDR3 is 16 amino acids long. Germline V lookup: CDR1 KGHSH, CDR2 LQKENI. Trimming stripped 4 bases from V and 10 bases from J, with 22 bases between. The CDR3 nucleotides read TGTGCCAGCTCACTCCCTACGGGGGATGCGACGGTAAAACTGTTTTTT. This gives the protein CASSLPTGDATVKLFF.

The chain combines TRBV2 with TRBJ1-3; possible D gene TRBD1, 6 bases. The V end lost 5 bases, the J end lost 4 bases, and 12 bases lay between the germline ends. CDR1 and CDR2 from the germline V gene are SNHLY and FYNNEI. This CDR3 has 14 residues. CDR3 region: CASSTTGYGNTIYF. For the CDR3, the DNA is TGTGCCAGCAGTACAACAGGGTACGGAAACACCATATATTTT.

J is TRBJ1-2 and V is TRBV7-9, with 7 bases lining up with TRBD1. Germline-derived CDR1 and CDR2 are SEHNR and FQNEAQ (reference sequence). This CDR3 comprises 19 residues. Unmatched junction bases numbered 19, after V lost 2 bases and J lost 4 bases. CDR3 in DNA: TGTGCCAGCAGCTTAATTGGGCAGGGGGGAGGAGGGATCGTCTATGGCTACACCTTC. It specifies CASSLIGQGGGGIVYGYTF.

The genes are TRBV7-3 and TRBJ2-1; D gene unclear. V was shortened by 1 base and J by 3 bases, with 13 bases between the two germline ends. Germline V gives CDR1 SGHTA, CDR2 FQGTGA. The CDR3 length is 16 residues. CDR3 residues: CASSLIGGGHYNEQFF. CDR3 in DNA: TGTGCCAGCAGCTTAATTGGCGGCGGCCACTACAATGAGCAGTTCTTC.

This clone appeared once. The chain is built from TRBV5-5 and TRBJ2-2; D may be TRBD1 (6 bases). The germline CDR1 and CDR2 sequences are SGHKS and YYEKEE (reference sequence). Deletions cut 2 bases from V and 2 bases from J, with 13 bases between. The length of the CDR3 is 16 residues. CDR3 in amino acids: CASSLARTANTGELFF. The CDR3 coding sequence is TGTGCCAGCAGCTTAGCACGGACAGCAAACACCGGGGAGCTGTTTTTT.

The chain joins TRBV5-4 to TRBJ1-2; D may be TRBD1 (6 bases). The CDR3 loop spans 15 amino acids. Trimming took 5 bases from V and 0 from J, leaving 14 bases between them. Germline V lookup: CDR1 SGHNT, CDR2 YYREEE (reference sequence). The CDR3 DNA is TGTGCCAGCAGGGGAAGCGACAGGCCTAACTATGGCTACACCTTC. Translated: CASRGSDRPNYGYTF.

Here the CDR3 DNA reads TGCGCCAGCAGCCAAGCGGTATTACAGAACTATGGCTACACCTTC. As protein: CASSQAVLQNYGYTF. V and J are TRBV4-1 and TRBJ1-2, with no clear D. The V and J ends lost 1 base and 2 bases respectively, with 11 bases between them. The CDR3 has 15 amino acids. Germline loops: CDR1 MGHRA, CDR2 YSYEKL.

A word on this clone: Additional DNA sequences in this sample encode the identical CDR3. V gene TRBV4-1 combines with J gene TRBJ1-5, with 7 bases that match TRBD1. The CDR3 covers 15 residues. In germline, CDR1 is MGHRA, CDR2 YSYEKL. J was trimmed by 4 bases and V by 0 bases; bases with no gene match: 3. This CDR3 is CASSQERQGNQPQHF. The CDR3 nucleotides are TGCGCCAGCAGCCAAGAGCGACAGGGAAATCAGCCCCAGCATTTT.

The CDR3 sequence: CASSLELTSGNTIYF. The CDR3 DNA is TGTGCCAGCAGCTTAGAGCTCACCTCTGGAAACACCATATATTTT. The genes are TRBV13 and TRBJ1-3; D not resolved. Germline V lookup: CDR1 PRHDT, CDR2 FYEKMQ (reference sequence). The CDR3 contains 15 residues. Trimming cost V 1 base and J 0 bases, with 7 bases left between them.

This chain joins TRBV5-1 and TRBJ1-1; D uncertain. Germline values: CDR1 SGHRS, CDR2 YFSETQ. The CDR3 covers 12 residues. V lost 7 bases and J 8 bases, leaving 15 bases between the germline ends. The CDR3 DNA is TGCGCCAGCGCTAATCCTCTCGGGGAAGCTTTCTTT. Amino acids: CASANPLGEAFF.

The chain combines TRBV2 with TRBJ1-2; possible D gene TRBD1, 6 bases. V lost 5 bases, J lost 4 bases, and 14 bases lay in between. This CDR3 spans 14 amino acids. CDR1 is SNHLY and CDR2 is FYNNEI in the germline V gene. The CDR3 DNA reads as TGTGCCAGCAGTACACAGGGAAACTCCTATGGCTACACCTTC. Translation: CASSTQGNSYGYTF.

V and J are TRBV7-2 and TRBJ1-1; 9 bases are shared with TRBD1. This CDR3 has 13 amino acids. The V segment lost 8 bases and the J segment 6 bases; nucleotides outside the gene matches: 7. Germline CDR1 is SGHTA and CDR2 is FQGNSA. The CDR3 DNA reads TGTGCCAGCCAGCGGGACAGGGTGGCTGAAGCTTTCTTT. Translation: CASQRDRVAEAFF.

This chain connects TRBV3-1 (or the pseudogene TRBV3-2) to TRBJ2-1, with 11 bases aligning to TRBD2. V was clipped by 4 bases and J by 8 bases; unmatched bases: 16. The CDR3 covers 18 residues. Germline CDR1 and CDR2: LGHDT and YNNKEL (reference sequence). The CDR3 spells CASSPGTSGLRGWYEQFF. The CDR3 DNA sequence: TGTGCCAGCAGCCCCGGGACTAGCGGCCTTCGGGGGTGGTATGAGCAGTTCTTC.

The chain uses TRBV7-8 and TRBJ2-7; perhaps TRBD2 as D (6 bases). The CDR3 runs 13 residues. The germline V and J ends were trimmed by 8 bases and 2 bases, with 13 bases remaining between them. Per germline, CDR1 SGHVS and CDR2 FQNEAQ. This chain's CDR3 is CASGTLGPYEQYF. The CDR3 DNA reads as TGTGCCAGCGGGACTTTAGGCCCCTACGAGCAGTACTTC.

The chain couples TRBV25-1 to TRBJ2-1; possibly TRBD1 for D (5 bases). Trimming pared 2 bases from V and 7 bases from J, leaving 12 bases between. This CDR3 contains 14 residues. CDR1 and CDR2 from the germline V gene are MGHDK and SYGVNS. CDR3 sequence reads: CASSETRTQNEQFF. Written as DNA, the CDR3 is TGTGCCAGCAGTGAAACGAGGACACAAAATGAGCAGTTCTTC.

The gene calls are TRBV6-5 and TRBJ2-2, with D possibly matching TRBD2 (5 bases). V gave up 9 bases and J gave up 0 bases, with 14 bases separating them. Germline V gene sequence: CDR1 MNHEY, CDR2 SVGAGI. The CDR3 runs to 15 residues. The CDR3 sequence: CASGSEPANTGELFF. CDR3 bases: TGTGCCAGTGGGAGCGAGCCGGCGAACACCGGGGAGCTGTTTTTT.